This is a list of T cell receptor beta chains from one sample in a study of T-cell memory formation after mild COVID-19. TCRdb itself ran the 5' RACE reads through MiXCR, one entry per CDR3 protein. There are 150,000 to 200,000 distinct CDR3 sequences in the sample; 11% occur only once, and roughly 3.8% lies in the top ten. Input material: PBMCs or a T cell subset sorted from them (not recorded which). The receptors come from a man in his late teens or twenties who had mild COVID-19 (a few samples of this study predate the infection). Cell type and time point are not known. CDR3s include the opening cysteine and the closing phenylalanine or tryptophan. D genes are given only for firm matches. Rows give clone size only sometimes, using once, few, many, or a class for an expanded clone.

DNA: TGTGCCAGCAGTACTACGGGACGGACGACAGATACGCAGTATTTT
CDR3: CASSTTGRTTDTQYF
V: TRBV6-5
J: TRBJ2-3
D: .
size: .

DNA: TGCAGTGCTAGAGACATGGGGTCCCCGGGGAATGAGCAGTTCTTC
CDR3: CSARDMGSPGNEQFF
V: TRBV20-1
J: TRBJ2-1
D: .
size: .

DNA: TGCGCCAGCAGCGCAGGAAGCGGGGATCAAGAGACCCAGTACTTC
CDR3: CASSAGSGDQETQYF
V: TRBV5-1
J: TRBJ2-5
D: TRBD2
size: many

DNA: TGTGCCATCACGGGACAGGCCAACACCGGGGAGCTGTTTTTT
CDR3: CAITGQANTGELFF
V: TRBV6-6
J: TRBJ2-2
D: TRBD1
size: few

DNA: TGTGCCAGCAGCCGCATCGAGGGCTACACCTTC
CDR3: CASSRIEGYTF
V: TRBV28
J: TRBJ1-2
D: .
size: .

DNA: TGTGCCAGCGGCAGCATTGGGGCCGGAAACACTGAAGCTTTCTTT
CDR3: CASGSIGAGNTEAFF
V: TRBV9
J: TRBJ1-1
D: .
size: .

DNA: TGCGCCAGCAGCCCAGACCCAGGGGGCCCGATCAACACTGAAGCTTTCTTT
CDR3: CASSPDPGGPINTEAFF
V: TRBV5-1
J: TRBJ1-1
D: TRBD1
size: .

DNA: TGTGCCAGCAGCCAAGACTTTAATTCACCCCTCCACTTT
CDR3: CASSQDFNSPLHF
V: TRBV7-3
J: TRBJ1-6
D: .
size: few

DNA: TGTGCCAGCAGCTTAAAAGGTCGCTCCTACAATGAGCAGTTCTTC
CDR3: CASSLKGRSYNEQFF
V: TRBV7-9
J: TRBJ2-1
D: .
size: few

DNA: TGTGCCAGCAGCTTGGACAGAGTGCGGGGCTACACCTTC
CDR3: CASSLDRVRGYTF
V: TRBV5-4
J: TRBJ1-2
D: .
size: few

DNA: TGTGCCAGCAGGGGACAGGGGGCGAACACCGGGGAGCTGTTTTTT
CDR3: CASRGQGANTGELFF
V: TRBV2
J: TRBJ2-2
D: TRBD1
size: few

DNA: TGTGCCAGCAGCCAAGTAGGCACTGAAGCTTTCTTT
CDR3: CASSQVGTEAFF
V: TRBV3-1
J: TRBJ1-1
D: .
size: many

DNA: TGCAGCGTTGAGGGGAGGGGTCCCTACAATGAGCAGTTCTTC
CDR3: CSVEGRGPYNEQFF
V: TRBV29-1
J: TRBJ2-1
D: TRBD2
size: few

DNA: TGTGCCAGCAGTGAACTGGGCGTAGCTTTCTTT
CDR3: CASSELGVAFF
V: TRBV6-6
J: TRBJ1-1
D: .
size: few

DNA: TGTGCCAGCAGTCCTGACAGGGACTATGGCTACACCTTC
CDR3: CASSPDRDYGYTF
V: TRBV18
J: TRBJ1-2
D: TRBD1
size: many

DNA: TGCAGTGCTAGAGTTGGCGGGGGGATCACAGATACGCAGTATTTT
CDR3: CSARVGGGITDTQYF
V: TRBV20-1
J: TRBJ2-3
D: TRBD2
size: .

DNA: TGCAGCGTTCAAGGACCTTCGAACACTGAAGCTTTCTTT
CDR3: CSVQGPSNTEAFF
V: TRBV29-1
J: TRBJ1-1
D: .
size: .

DNA: TGTGCCAGCAGCTCCCGGGCCTTAGAGACCCAGTACTTC
CDR3: CASSSRALETQYF
V: TRBV7-9
J: TRBJ2-5
D: .
size: .

DNA: TGTGCCAGCAGCTTAGAACGGAAGGCCCAGTACTTC
CDR3: CASSLERKAQYF
V: TRBV6-6
J: TRBJ2-5
D: .
size: .

DNA: TGTGCCAGCAGTTACGTCCCTAGCGGGGGGATTGATACGCAGTATTTT
CDR3: CASSYVPSGGIDTQYF
V: TRBV6-2/TRBV6-3
J: TRBJ2-3
D: TRBD2
size: .

DNA: TGTGCCATCGGGGGGTCGGACAGGCTCAATGAGCAGTTCTTC
CDR3: CAIGGSDRLNEQFF
V: TRBV10-3
J: TRBJ2-1
D: .
size: many

DNA: TGTGCCAGCAGCCCGCTGCGGTATAGCAATCAGCCCCAGCATTTT
CDR3: CASSPLRYSNQPQHF
V: TRBV5-5
J: TRBJ1-5
D: .
size: .

DNA: TGTGCCAGCGCCCAAGTTGGGGCAGATACGCAGTATTTT
CDR3: CASAQVGADTQYF
V: TRBV7-6
J: TRBJ2-3
D: .
size: many

DNA: TGCGCCAGCAGCTTGGCCCCAGGGCAAGAGACCCAGTACTTC
CDR3: CASSLAPGQETQYF
V: TRBV5-1
J: TRBJ2-5
D: .
size: many

DNA: TGTGCCAGCAGCCGCAGGGCCCTCCCCCCAGATACGCAGTATTTT
CDR3: CASSRRALPPDTQYF
V: TRBV3-1
J: TRBJ2-3
D: .
size: few

DNA: TGTGCCAGCAGCGGGGGGGGTACAGAGACCCAGTACTTC
CDR3: CASSGGGTETQYF
V: TRBV7-2
J: TRBJ2-5
D: TRBD2
size: many

DNA: TGTGCCAGCAGCGCGGACAGGGGTCAGACCGGGGAGCTGTTTTTT
CDR3: CASSADRGQTGELFF
V: TRBV5-4
J: TRBJ2-2
D: TRBD1
size: few

DNA: TGCAGTGCTTGGGGGGCATCGGAGACCCAGTACTTC
CDR3: CSAWGASETQYF
V: TRBV20-1
J: TRBJ2-5
D: .
size: few

DNA: TGTGCCAGCTCACCACCAAGCCAGCTCTACGAGCAGTACTTC
CDR3: CASSPPSQLYEQYF
V: TRBV18
J: TRBJ2-7
D: .
size: few

DNA: TGTGCCAGCAGCGCGGGCTATAATTCACCCCTCCACTTT
CDR3: CASSAGYNSPLHF
V: TRBV9
J: TRBJ1-6
D: .
size: many

DNA: TGTGCCACCAGCAGATTCAGGACAGGGGGCCAGAACGAGCAGTACTTC
CDR3: CATSRFRTGGQNEQYF
V: TRBV15
J: TRBJ2-7
D: TRBD1
size: .

DNA: TGCAGTGCTAGAGATCGGAGGAGCTCTGGAAACACCATATATTTT
CDR3: CSARDRRSSGNTIYF
V: TRBV20-1
J: TRBJ1-3
D: .
size: few

DNA: TGCAGCGTTGAAGAGGGGCCCAGGGGCGATGGCTACACCTTC
CDR3: CSVEEGPRGDGYTF
V: TRBV29-1
J: TRBJ1-2
D: .
size: .

DNA: TGTGCCAGCTCACCAGTCTGGGAAGAGCCCCAGCATTTT
CDR3: CASSPVWEEPQHF
V: TRBV18
J: TRBJ1-5
D: .
size: many

DNA: TGCGCCAGCAGCCAAGGCCCAGGGGCCCACGGAACGACCATATATTTT
CDR3: CASSQGPGAHGTTIYF
V: TRBV4-3
J: TRBJ1-3
D: .
size: .

DNA: TGTGCCAGCAGCGCACGGAGACGGGGCACTGAAGCTTTCTTT
CDR3: CASSARRRGTEAFF
V: TRBV7-9
J: TRBJ1-1
D: .
size: few

DNA: TGTGCCACCAGTGAGACCGGGACTCCGGGGCTGGCGCAGTATTTT
CDR3: CATSETGTPGLAQYF
V: TRBV24-1
J: TRBJ2-3
D: .
size: .

DNA: TGTGCCAGCAGCCTCCCGACAGGAGATTATGGCTACACCTTC
CDR3: CASSLPTGDYGYTF
V: TRBV9
J: TRBJ1-2
D: .
size: few

DNA: TGTGCCAGCAGAAGACAGGTTTCCTCTGGAAACACCATATATTTT
CDR3: CASRRQVSSGNTIYF
V: TRBV12-3/TRBV12-4
J: TRBJ1-3
D: .
size: .

DNA: TGTGCCAGCTCACCACCAGGGAGCGGGGCAGATACGCAGTATTTT
CDR3: CASSPPGSGADTQYF
V: TRBV18
J: TRBJ2-3
D: TRBD2
size: few

DNA: TGCGCCAGCAGCCCCGGGGTAGCGATGGTGGATACGCAGTATTTT
CDR3: CASSPGVAMVDTQYF
V: TRBV4-1
J: TRBJ2-3
D: .
size: few

DNA: TGCAGTGCTAGAGGAGCAGGATATAATTCACCCCTCCACTTT
CDR3: CSARGAGYNSPLHF
V: TRBV20-1
J: TRBJ1-6
D: .
size: .

DNA: TGTGCCAGCAGCCCACAGGGCACAGATACGCAGTATTTT
CDR3: CASSPQGTDTQYF
V: TRBV7-2
J: TRBJ2-3
D: .
size: many

DNA: TGCGCCAGCAGCTTCGAAGCTACGCAAGAGACCCAGTACTTC
CDR3: CASSFEATQETQYF
V: TRBV5-1
J: TRBJ2-5
D: .
size: few

DNA: TGTGCCAGCAGTTCTAGCGGGGGCACCGGGGAGCTGTTTTTT
CDR3: CASSSSGGTGELFF
V: TRBV28
J: TRBJ2-2
D: TRBD2
size: many

DNA: TGCAGCGTGCCCACCTACAATGAGCAGTTCTTC
CDR3: CSVPTYNEQFF
V: TRBV29-1
J: TRBJ2-1
D: .
size: few

DNA: TGCAGTACCACAGGGGGCAGAAGTCAGCCCCAGCATTTT
CDR3: CSTTGGRSQPQHF
V: TRBV20-1
J: TRBJ1-5
D: TRBD1
size: few

DNA: TGTGCCAGCAGCTCAAGGGGGGCCAACGTCCTGACTTTC
CDR3: CASSSRGANVLTF
V: TRBV5-6
J: TRBJ2-6
D: .
size: .

DNA: TGTGCCAACGCCGACAGGGGGCGGCCCGCTGAGCAGTTCTTC
CDR3: CANADRGRPAEQFF
V: TRBV28
J: TRBJ2-1
D: TRBD1
size: .

DNA: TGTGCCAGCAGCGGGAGAGAGGGGGGCACCGGGGAGCTGTTTTTT
CDR3: CASSGREGGTGELFF
V: TRBV7-2
J: TRBJ2-2
D: .
size: few

DNA: TGCGCCAGCAGCAAAGGACACGACACTGAAGCTTTCTTT
CDR3: CASSKGHDTEAFF
V: TRBV5-1
J: TRBJ1-1
D: .
size: many

DNA: TGTGCCACCTCGGCCCGCCAAGAGACCCAGTACTTC
CDR3: CATSARQETQYF
V: TRBV21-1
J: TRBJ2-5
D: .
size: few

DNA: TGCAGCGTCGGCCAGAGCTCTGGAAACACCATATATTTT
CDR3: CSVGQSSGNTIYF
V: TRBV29-1
J: TRBJ1-3
D: .
size: many